Following are 10 T cell receptor beta chains from one sample sequenced in a study of cytomegalovirus exposure and HLA in healthy donors (TCRdb year 2017). The library was generated by the immunoSEQ multiplex PCR assay. TCRdb carries this immuneACCESS record with in-frame sequences only. Its versions omit some clonotypes, under half of them owing to an unresolved V gene in the studies checked, with the rest unexplained. This sample has 250,000 to 350,000 clones in its table, and around 90% of those were observed once. Jointly, the top ten make up around 0.88% of the sample. Specimen: PBMCs. These receptors came from a man aged 30-40 years in good health and CMV-seronegative.

The chain couples TRBV6-6 to TRBJ1-5; D is perhaps TRBD1 (6 bases). The CDR3 spans 13 residues. Germline V lookup: CDR1 MNHNY, CDR2 SVGAGI (reference sequence). The V end lost 4 bases, the J end lost 7 bases, and 11 bases lay between the germline ends. For the CDR3, the DNA is TGTGCCAGCAGTTTTCTACAGGGACAGCCCCAGCATTTT. It yields the protein CASSFLQGQPQHF.

The chain recombines TRBV27 with TRBJ1-6; 10 bases match TRBD1. CDR1 is MNHEY, CDR2 SMNVEV, per germline (reference sequence). CDR3 length: 15 amino acids. V trimming: 7 bases; J trimming: 6 bases; junction bases outside the gene matches: 6. The CDR3 coding sequence is TGTGCCAGCAAGATCGACAGGGGGCCTAATTCACCCCTCCACTTT. Protein product: CASKIDRGPNSPLHF.

This clone was detected only once. This chain links TRBV5-6 with TRBJ2-7; weak D call: TRBD1 (6 bases). Germline V gene sequence: CDR1 SGHDT, CDR2 YYEEEE. The CDR3 loop spans 13 amino acids. The V and J ends lost 4 bases and 5 bases respectively, with 13 bases between them. The CDR3 protein is CASSDDRKNEQYF. The DNA for the CDR3 is TGTGCCAGCAGCGACGACAGGAAGAACGAGCAGTACTTC.

J is TRBJ1-2 and V is TRBV25-1, with 12 bases fitting TRBD1. V dropped 3 bases and J dropped 4; count of bases not matched to a gene: 6. The CDR3 contains 16 residues. Germline CDR1 MGHDK, CDR2 SYGVNS. The CDR3 loop reads CASSEFRDRGPYGYTF. CDR3 nucleotides: TGTGCCAGCAGTGAGTTTCGGGACAGGGGGCCCTATGGCTACACCTTC.

V usage is TRBV27 and J usage is TRBJ2-2; D possibly corresponds to TRBD2 (6 bases). The CDR3 is made up of 18 amino acids. Germline loops: CDR1 MNHEY, CDR2 SMNVEV (reference sequence). The ends were cut back, 2 bases at V and 0 bases at J, with 16 bases in the middle. CDR3 sequence reads: CASSLVVSDYSNTGELFF. The DNA of the CDR3 is TGTGCCAGCAGTTTAGTCGTGTCGGACTATTCGAACACCGGGGAGCTGTTTTTT.

The V gene is TRBV6-6, the J gene TRBJ1-5, with 10 bases aligning to TRBD1. Germline V gene lookup returns CDR1 MNHNY and CDR2 SVGAGI (reference sequence). J was trimmed by 1 base and V by 7 bases; bases with no gene match: 7. There are 16 residues in the CDR3. Written as DNA, the CDR3 is TGTGCCAGCAACACCAGGACAGGGGGGAGCAATCAGCCCCAGCATTTT. This translates into CASNTRTGGSNQPQHF.

The J gene is TRBJ2-3, the V gene TRBV19; 13 bases are shared with TRBD2. CDR3 length: 16 amino acids. V lost 8 bases, J lost 6 bases, and 11 bases stayed unmatched. Germline CDR1 LNHDA, CDR2 SQIVND (reference sequence). The CDR3 sequence: CASSSLTSGGTDTQYF. CDR3 DNA: TGTGCCAGTTCATCCTTGACTAGCGGGGGGACGGATACGCAGTATTTT.

This rearrangement joins TRBV6-1 to TRBJ2-7; maybe TRBD1 (6 bases). Germline V lookup: CDR1 MNHNS, CDR2 SASEGT. This CDR3 is 12 amino acids long. V shed 7 bases and J shed 3 bases, with 10 bases lying between them. The CDR3, as DNA: TGTGCCAGCATCCCGGACAGCTACGAGCAGTACTTC. Its protein is CASIPDSYEQYF.

This chain joins TRBV6-1 and TRBJ1-1, with D possibly matching TRBD1 (6 bases). Germline assignment: CDR1 MNHNS and CDR2 SASEGT. This CDR3 region has 12 residues. With 6 bases removed from V and 7 bases from J, the gap between germline ends came to 12 bases. The chain's CDR3 is CASSPGVGEAFF. CDR3 coding DNA: TGTGCCAGCAGCCCAGGGGTTGGTGAAGCTTTCTTT.

This chain connects TRBV5-1 to TRBJ2-5; TRBD2 aligns across 9 bases. There are 14 residues in the CDR3. The trim removed 2 bases at V and 4 bases at J, leaving 3 bases unmatched. Germline V lookup: CDR1 SGHRS, CDR2 YFSETQ. The CDR3 DNA reads TGCGCCAGCAGCTTCGTAGCGGGGGTAGAGACCCAGTACTTC. Its protein is CASSFVAGVETQYF.